This T cell receptor beta chain was recorded in a study of CXCR3-negative and CXCR3-positive naive CD8 T cells. The study sorted every CD8+ T cell subset in triplicate at 250,000 to 300,000 cells each. A word on this clonotype: The antigen is undetermined.

General study points: TRB CDR3 properties were used to infer TCR strength, and surface CD5 was comparable between naive subsets. TRBV-TRBJ usage was similar across naive CXCR3 subsets but distinct in memory cells. The TRB CDR3s that CXCR3-positive naive cells carried were more hydrophobic than those of CXCR3-negative naive cells.

UMI labels and 5' RACE were used to prepare the TRB cDNA libraries. No DNA is given; TCRdb re-called the 5' RACE reads and lists each CDR3 protein once. The sample includes 55,000 to 75,000 distinct CDR3 sequences. Germline V gives CDR1 LGHDT, CDR2 YNNKEL (reference sequence). The CDR3 length is 18 residues. This sequence was found in a human donor in good health. Some clones in this sample may be carry-over from other donors' samples. Material for sequencing was naive CXCR3+ CD8+ T cells from blood. Described subset: CD45RO-CCR7+CD27+CD95- naive CD8+ T cells expressing CXCR3 (TNR3+). The V gene is TRBV3-1, the J gene TRBJ2-3; TCRdb's D gene call, TRBD2, goes unchecked for lack of DNA. CDR3 amino acids: CASSQDPLRLAATDTQYF.